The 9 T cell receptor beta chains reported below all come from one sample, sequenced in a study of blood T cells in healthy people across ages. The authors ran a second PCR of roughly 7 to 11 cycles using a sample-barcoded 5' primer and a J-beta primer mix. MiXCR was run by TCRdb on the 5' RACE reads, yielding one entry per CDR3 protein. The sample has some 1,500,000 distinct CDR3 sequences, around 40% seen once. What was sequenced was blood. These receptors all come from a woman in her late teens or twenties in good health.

CDR3 region: CASRNRDYEQYF. CDR3 DNA: TGTGCCAGCAGGAACAGGGACTACGAGCAGTACTTC. The chain employs TRBV28 and TRBJ2-5, with D perhaps TRBD1 (6 bases). TRBJ2-7 matches the DNA end more closely, so the J call is doubtful. There are 12 residues in the CDR3. Germline V gives CDR1 MDHEN, CDR2 SYDVKM.

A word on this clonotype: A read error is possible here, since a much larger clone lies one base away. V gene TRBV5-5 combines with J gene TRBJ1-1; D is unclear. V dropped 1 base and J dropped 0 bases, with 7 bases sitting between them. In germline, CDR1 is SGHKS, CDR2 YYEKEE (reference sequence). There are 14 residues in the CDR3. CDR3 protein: CASSLTIMNTEAFF. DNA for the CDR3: TGTGCCAGCAGCTTGACAATTATGAACACTGAAGCTTTCTTT.

CDR3 coding DNA: TGTGCCAGCAGCTTAGTAGGGCTAGCGGACGGGAATGAGCAGTTCTTC. Protein: CASSLVGLADGNEQFF. The genes are TRBV7-2 and TRBJ2-1; 7 bases agree with TRBD2. The CDR3 runs 16 residues. V dropped 1 base and J dropped 7; count of bases not matched to a gene: 10. CDR1 and CDR2 (germline): SGHTA, FQGNSA.

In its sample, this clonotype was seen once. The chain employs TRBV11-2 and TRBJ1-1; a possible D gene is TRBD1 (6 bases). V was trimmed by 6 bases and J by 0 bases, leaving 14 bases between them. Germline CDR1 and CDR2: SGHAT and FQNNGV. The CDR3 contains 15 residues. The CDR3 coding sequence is TGTGCCAGCAGAGAGTGGGGGCGGGTGAACACTGAAGCTTTCTTT. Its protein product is CASREWGRVNTEAFF.

CDR3 coding DNA: TGTGCCAGCAGTTACTCAGGGGGCGTTGGGGCCGGGGAGCTGTTTTTT. It is translated as CASSYSGGVGAGELFF. The rearrangement links TRBV27 to TRBJ2-2; the match to TRBD1 covers 8 bases. Germline trimming cut 4 bases from V and 6 bases from J; bases unmatched to any gene: 10. Germline CDR1 reads MNHEY; CDR2 reads SMNVEV (reference sequence). This CDR3 comprises 16 residues.

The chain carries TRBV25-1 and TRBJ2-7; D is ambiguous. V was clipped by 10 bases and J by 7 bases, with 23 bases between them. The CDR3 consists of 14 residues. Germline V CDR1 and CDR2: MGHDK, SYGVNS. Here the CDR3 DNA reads TGTGCCACCGCCTGGGCGAGCTCCTACAATGAGCAGTACTTC. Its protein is CATAWASSYNEQYF.

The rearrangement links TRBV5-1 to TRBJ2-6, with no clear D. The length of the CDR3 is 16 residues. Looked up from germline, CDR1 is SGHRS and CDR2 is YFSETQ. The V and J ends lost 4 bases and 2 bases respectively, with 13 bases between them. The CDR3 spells CASSGSGTTGANVLTF. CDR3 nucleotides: TGCGCCAGCAGCGGCTCAGGAACGACTGGGGCCAACGTCCTGACTTTC.

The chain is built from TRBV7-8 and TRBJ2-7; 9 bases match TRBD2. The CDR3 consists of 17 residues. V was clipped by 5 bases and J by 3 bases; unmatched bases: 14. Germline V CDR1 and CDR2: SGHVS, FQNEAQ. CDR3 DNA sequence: TGTGCCAGCAGCCCCCTGCGGCTAGCGGGAACCAACTACGAGCAGTACTTC. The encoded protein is CASSPLRLAGTNYEQYF.

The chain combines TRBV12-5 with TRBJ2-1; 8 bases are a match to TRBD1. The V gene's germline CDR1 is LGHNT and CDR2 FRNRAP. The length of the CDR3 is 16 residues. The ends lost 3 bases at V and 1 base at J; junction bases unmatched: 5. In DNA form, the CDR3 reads TGTGCTAGTGGTTTTAAGACAGGGGTGTCCTACAATGAGCAGTTCTTC. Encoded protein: CASGFKTGVSYNEQFF.